The 24 T cell receptor beta chains reported below all come from one sample, sequenced in a study of T cell responses to AZD1222 COVID-19 vaccine. Sequencing was performed with immunoSEQ multiplex PCR; in TCRdb, only in-frame clones are kept and a portion is missing. The sample holds 75,000 to 100,000 clones, just over 85% seen once. The sample was peripheral blood, taken on day 0 of MenACWY control vaccination. These receptors were collected from an adult in good health.

This clone turned up a few times. This CDR3 reads CASSTYRDKTNEKLFF. The CDR3, as DNA: TGTGCCAGCAGCACATACAGGGATAAGACTAATGAAAAACTGTTTTTT. The chain joins TRBV21-1 to TRBJ1-4; the D call TRBD1 from the table was never checked on the DNA. TRBV21-1 is listed as a pseudogene. CDR3 length equals 16 residues.

V and J are TRBV9 and TRBJ2-3; D unresolved. V dropped 3 bases and J dropped 4 bases, with 12 bases sitting between them. There are 14 residues in the CDR3. Per the germline V gene, CDR1 is SGDLS and CDR2 is YYNGEE. For the CDR3, the DNA is TGTGCCAGCAGCGAGGCACCCTCCCCAGATACGCAGTATTTT. It specifies CASSEAPSPDTQYF.

The gene calls are TRBV10-3 and TRBJ1-3; 7 positions match TRBD1. Looked up from germline, CDR1 is ENHRY and CDR2 is SYGVKD. The length of the CDR3 is 18 residues. V dropped 4 bases and J dropped 4; count of bases not matched to a gene: 16. The CDR3 is CAISVKGAAISFGNTIYF. In DNA, the CDR3 is TGTGCCATCAGTGTGAAGGGGGCAGCTATTTCATTCGGAAACACCATATATTTT.

The chain couples TRBV2 to TRBJ1-5; D unresolved. Deletions cut 6 bases from V and 0 bases from J, with 9 bases between. CDR1 and CDR2 (germline): SNHLY, FYNNEI. The CDR3 consists of 14 residues. The CDR3 protein is CASRGPNSNQPQHF. The CDR3 nucleotides are TGTGCCAGCAGAGGGCCTAATAGCAATCAGCCCCAGCATTTT.

The chain is built from TRBV5-4 and TRBJ2-5; TRBD1 matches at 8 bases. Losses at the gene ends were 4 bases for V and 11 bases for J; bases not matched to a gene: 13. The CDR3 is 14 amino acids. Germline V gene sequence: CDR1 SGHNT, CDR2 YYREEE (reference sequence). CDR3 loop: CASSNGQGQKAQYF. DNA of the CDR3: TGTGCCAGCAGCAACGGACAGGGCCAAAAAGCGCAGTACTTC.

This chain joins TRBV12-3 or TRBV12-4 and TRBJ1-2; unclear D gene. The germline V and J ends were trimmed by 8 bases and 4 bases, with 11 bases remaining between them. This CDR3 contains 12 residues. The CDR3 spells CASGISSYGYTF. CDR3 bases: TGTGCCAGCGGAATATCGAGCTATGGCTACACCTTC.

V is TRBV6-5 and J is TRBJ1-1; 8 nucleotides agree with TRBD1. CDR1 is MNHEY, CDR2 SVGAGI, per germline. Losses at the gene ends were 10 bases for V and 0 bases for J; bases not matched to a gene: 10. This CDR3 comprises 15 residues. The DNA of the CDR3 is TGTGCCACTCAAGGACAGGGTAGGATGAACACTGAAGCTTTCTTT. This encodes CATQGQGRMNTEAFF.

The J gene is TRBJ2-7, the V gene TRBV21-1. TRBV21-1 is a pseudogene segment. The CDR3 totals 15 residues. The CDR3 bases are TGTGCCAGCAGCAAAAGAAAAGGCCTTGTGGGCGAGCAGTACTTC. It translates to CASSKRKGLVGEQYF.

The CDR3 sequence is CASSPTGFNQPQHF. Here the CDR3 DNA reads TGTGCCAGCAGTCCGACAGGGTTTAATCAGCCCCAGCATTTT. The chain combines TRBV2 with TRBJ1-5; 7 bases line up with TRBD1. The V segment lost 5 bases and the J segment 4 bases; nucleotides outside the gene matches: 5. CDR3 length: 14 residues. Looked up from germline, CDR1 is SNHLY and CDR2 is FYNNEI.

The rearrangement uses TRBV19 and TRBJ2-3; D assignment may be TRBD1 or TRBD2 (5 bases each). CDR1 and CDR2 from the germline V gene are LNHDA and SQIVND (reference sequence). This CDR3 region has 14 residues. The V gene lost 4 bases and the J gene lost 1 base, with 9 bases spanning the gap. In nucleotides, the CDR3 is TGTGCCAGTAGTAGCCTGGGGGGCACAGATACGCAGTATTTT. This encodes CASSSLGGTDTQYF.

The chain combines TRBV18 with TRBJ1-5; 10 nucleotides match TRBD1. Trimming took 4 bases from V and 0 from J; bases not matched to a gene: 9. This CDR3 has 18 residues. The germline V gene has CDR1 KGHSH and CDR2 LQKENI. CDR3 residues: CASSRNGGQGVSNQPQHF. The CDR3 region has the DNA TGTGCCAGCTCACGAAACGGAGGACAGGGGGTTAGCAATCAGCCCCAGCATTTT.

The chain joins TRBV19 to TRBJ1-2; D might be TRBD1 (6 bases). CDR1 is LNHDA and CDR2 is SQIVND in the germline V gene (reference sequence). The V and J ends lost 5 bases and 4 bases respectively, with 23 bases between them. This CDR3 has 17 residues. CDR3 region: CASSPRLGGLRGYGYTF. DNA of the CDR3: TGTGCCAGTAGTCCTAGGCTTGGGGGGCTACGGGGCTATGGCTACACCTTC.

The chain recombines TRBV19 with TRBJ1-1; 8 nucleotides line up with TRBD1. Trimming cost V 4 bases and J 7 bases; bases outside gene matches: 5. Germline V lookup: CDR1 LNHDA, CDR2 SQIVND (reference sequence). The CDR3 spans 13 residues. The CDR3 nucleotides are TGTGCCAGTAGTAGACAGGGGCAATTTGAAGCTTTCTTT. Translating gives CASSRQGQFEAFF.

Comment on this clone: The sample contains more than one DNA sequence encoding this CDR3. The V gene is TRBV18, the J gene TRBJ2-7; no firm D call. Germline V gives CDR1 KGHSH, CDR2 LQKENI. This CDR3 spans 13 amino acids. The germline V and J ends were trimmed by 3 bases and 2 bases, with 8 bases remaining between them. The CDR3 region is CASSPDQAYEQYF. The DNA of the CDR3 is TGTGCCAGCTCACCTGATCAAGCCTACGAGCAGTACTTC.

The chain joins TRBV7-9 to TRBJ1-4; D call uncertain. The CDR3 spans 13 residues. The germline V gene has CDR1 SEHNR and CDR2 FQNEAQ (reference sequence). Trimming took 8 bases from V and 4 from J, leaving 11 bases between them. CDR3 DNA: TGTGCCAGCTCCGAAGATATTAATGAAAAACTGTTTTTT. Translation: CASSEDINEKLFF. The variable domain in full, with the rest retrieved from reference TRBV7-9 and TRBJ1-4, is DTGVSQNPRHKITKRGQNVTFRCDPISEHNRLYWYRQTLGQGPEFLTYFQNEAQLEKSRLLSDRFSAERPKGSFSTLEIQRTEQGDSAMYLCASSEDINEKLFFGSGTQLSVL.

CDR3 DNA: TGTGCCAGCTACAGGGGCGCGAGCTCCTACAATGAGCAGTTCTTC. Its protein is CASYRGASSYNEQFF. The rearrangement links TRBV7-9 to TRBJ2-1; 7 bases agree with TRBD1. CDR1 SEHNR and CDR2 FQNEAQ come from the germline V gene (reference sequence). This CDR3 contains 15 residues. After removal of 8 bases from V and 0 bases from J, the junction contained 7 bases not matched to a gene.

The chain employs TRBV25-1 and TRBJ1-1; D unclear. The germline V gene has CDR1 MGHDK and CDR2 SYGVNS. This CDR3 is 11 amino acids long. V lost 9 bases and J lost 7, with 12 bases in between. CDR3: CASHDRDEAFF. DNA for the CDR3: TGTGCCAGTCATGACCGCGATGAAGCTTTCTTT. The complete variable domain, with remaining parts taken from reference TRBV25-1 and TRBJ1-1, reads EADIYQTPRYLVIGTGKKITLECSQTMGHDKMYWYQQDPGMELHLIHYSYGVNSTEKGDLSSESTVSRIRTEHFPLTLESARPSHTSQYLCASHDRDEAFFGQGTRLTVV.

The chain combines TRBV2 with TRBJ2-3; D ambiguous. Germline V gives CDR1 SNHLY, CDR2 FYNNEI. The CDR3 has 13 residues. Between the trimmed V and J ends, which lost 6 bases and 3 bases, there was a span of 10 bases. The CDR3 reads CASRITVTDTQYF. The CDR3 DNA reads TGTGCCAGCAGAATCACAGTGACAGATACGCAGTATTTT.

V gene TRBV7-9 combines with J gene TRBJ2-1; 12 positions agree with TRBD2. The CDR3 length is 17 residues. CDR1 is SEHNR, CDR2 FQNEAQ, per germline (reference sequence). The V and J ends lost 3 bases and 3 bases, in that order; junction bases with no gene match: 6. The CDR3 region has the DNA TGTGCCAGCAGCTTGACGACTAGCGGGGGCATCTACAATGAGCAGTTCTTC. Its translation is CASSLTTSGGIYNEQFF.

This clone was seen only once. V and J are TRBV7-2 and TRBJ2-3, with TRBD2 identical over 11 bases. The CDR3 totals 16 residues. The ends lost 5 bases at V and 5 bases at J; junction bases unmatched: 9. Per the germline V gene, CDR1 is SGHTA and CDR2 is FQGNSA. CDR3 protein: CASSPLDSGGGDTQYF. CDR3 sequence (DNA): TGTGCCAGCAGCCCCCTGGATAGCGGGGGGGGAGATACGCAGTATTTT.

This chain joins TRBV29-1 and TRBJ1-2, with TRBD1 as a possible D gene (6 bases). Germline lookup yields CDR1 SQVTM and CDR2 ANQGSEA. This CDR3 is built from 13 residues. Trimming cost V 6 bases and J 7 bases, with 18 bases left between them. The CDR3 DNA reads as TGCAGCGTCGGATTCAACAGGGACTCTGGCTACACCTTC. Its translation is CSVGFNRDSGYTF. Drawing the rest from reference TRBV29-1 and TRBJ1-2, the complete variable domain is SAVISQKPSRDICQRGTSLTIQCQVDSQVTMMFWYRQQPGQSLTLIATANQGSEATYESGFVIDKFPISRPNLTFSTLTVSNMSPEDSSIYLCSVGFNRDSGYTFGSGTRLTVV.

The J gene is TRBJ1-4, the V gene TRBV14; 7 positions agree with TRBD1. The CDR3 has 13 residues. With 4 bases clipped from V and 5 bases from J, the junction kept 1 base outside the gene matches. Germline lookup yields CDR1 SGHDN and CDR2 FVKESK. The CDR3 is CASSRDRNEKLFF. CDR3 bases: TGTGCCAGCAGCCGGGACAGAAATGAAAAACTGTTTTTT.

J is TRBJ2-1 and V is TRBV7-8, with unresolved D. Trimming removed 3 bases at V and 0 bases at J, with 9 bases between. The length of the CDR3 is 15 residues. Germline CDR1 is SGHVS and CDR2 is FQNEAQ. The CDR3: CASSFAASSYNEQFF. CDR3 bases: TGTGCCAGCAGCTTTGCGGCAAGCTCCTACAATGAGCAGTTCTTC.

The V and J genes are TRBV2 and TRBJ1-1; D gene ambiguous. The germline V and J ends were trimmed by 4 bases and 10 bases, with 10 bases remaining between them. Germline V gene sequence: CDR1 SNHLY, CDR2 FYNNEI. The CDR3 runs 11 residues. In DNA form, the CDR3 reads TGTGCCAGCAGTGCGAGACAAGGAGCTTTCTTT. It encodes CASSARQGAFF.